One sample yielded the 24 T cell receptor beta chains listed below, sequenced in a study of cytotoxic CD8 clonotypes in ibrutinib-treated CLL. Sequencing used immunoSEQ multiplex PCR; TCRdb keeps in-frame clones, though not all of them. The repertoire has over 200,000 clones, 79% of them found once; the top ten carry roughly 11%. Sequenced material: PBMCs, taken after 12 months of ibrutinib treatment. The receptors stem from a human donor with chronic lymphocytic leukemia.

The chain employs TRBV5-1 and TRBJ2-1; TRBD2 aligns across 9 bases. Trimming removed 3 bases from V and 0 bases from J; junction bases left unmatched: 7. In germline, CDR1 is SGHRS, CDR2 YFSETQ. This CDR3 comprises 17 residues. The CDR3 spells CASSSGGGANSYNEQFF. CDR3 in DNA: TGCGCCAGCAGCTCTGGCGGGGGGGCCAACTCCTACAATGAGCAGTTCTTC.

The chain couples TRBV28 to TRBJ2-2; TRBD1 agrees at 9 bases. The V segment lost 5 bases and the J segment 7 bases; nucleotides outside the gene matches: 8. CDR1 and CDR2 (germline): MDHEN, SYDVKM. This CDR3 is built from 15 residues. CDR3 loop: CASSGTGWKDGELFF. CDR3 bases: TGTGCCAGCAGTGGGACAGGGTGGAAAGACGGGGAGCTGTTTTTT.

The rearrangement joins TRBV6-5 to TRBJ2-5; TRBD1 aligns across 9 bases. Losses at the gene ends were 6 bases for V and 4 bases for J; bases not matched to a gene: 6. CDR1 is MNHEY and CDR2 is SVGAGI in the germline V gene. The CDR3 is made up of 14 amino acids. The CDR3 bases are TGTGCCAGCAGCCAGGGACAGGGTCGAGAGACCCAGTACTTC. The encoded protein is CASSQGQGRETQYF.

About this clone itself: Other DNA sequences in the sample encode the same CDR3. The chain joins TRBV7-2 to TRBJ1-2, with D possibly matching TRBD1 (6 bases). The V end was cut by 3 bases, the J end by 4 bases, with 9 bases between. Germline loops: CDR1 SGHTA, CDR2 FQGNSA. The CDR3 is 13 amino acids. The CDR3 DNA sequence: TGTGCCAGCAGCTTGGACAGTTCCTATGGCTACACCTTC. Its protein product is CASSLDSSYGYTF.

The chain has TRBV28 and TRBJ1-1, with 7 nucleotides matching TRBD1. The CDR3 loop spans 16 amino acids. Germline trimming cut 6 bases from V and 0 bases from J; bases unmatched to any gene: 10. CDR1 is MDHEN and CDR2 is SYDVKM in the germline V gene. The CDR3 DNA follows: TGTGCCAGCAGCCCGGCCAAGGGACAGATGAACACTGAAGCTTTCTTT. It yields the protein CASSPAKGQMNTEAFF.

The chain links TRBV5-5 to TRBJ2-3, with D possibly matching TRBD2 (6 bases). CDR3 size: 14 residues. Trimming removed 0 bases from V and 6 bases from J, with 11 bases in between. The germline gives CDR1 SGHKS, CDR2 YYEKEE (reference sequence). This CDR3 reads CASSLVSAGDTQYF. Here the CDR3 DNA reads TGTGCCAGCAGCTTGGTGTCCGCGGGGGATACGCAGTATTTT.

V usage is TRBV5-4 and J usage is TRBJ2-7; D uncertain. CDR3 length equals 14 residues. CDR1 is SGHNT, CDR2 YYREEE, per germline (reference sequence). Trimming cost V 2 bases and J 0 bases, with 9 bases left between them. CDR3 amino acids: CASSFPGSSYEQYF. The CDR3 bases are TGTGCCAGCAGCTTCCCGGGCAGCTCCTACGAGCAGTACTTC.

This clone was recorded once. V and J are TRBV19 and TRBJ1-5, with D perhaps matching TRBD1 (6 bases). Trimming removed 10 bases from V and 5 bases from J, with 21 bases in between. The CDR3 sequence is 15 residues long. Germline loops: CDR1 LNHDA, CDR2 SQIVND (reference sequence). CDR3 loop: CATTTLGGHDQPQHF. The CDR3 DNA follows: TGTGCCACCACCACGTTAGGGGGTCATGATCAGCCCCAGCATTTT.

This sequence joins TRBV4-1 and TRBJ2-5; D is tentatively TRBD1 or TRBD2 (6 bases each). Matching the DNA end better, TRBJ2-7 makes the J call doubtful. The germline gives CDR1 MGHRA, CDR2 YSYEKL. The CDR3 contains 14 residues. In DNA form, the CDR3 reads TGCGCCAGCAGCTCAGAGGGGGGAGACTACGAGCAGTACTTC. Translated, it gives CASSSEGGDYEQYF.

The rearrangement joins TRBV4-2 to TRBJ2-5; D may be TRBD2 (6 bases). The CDR3 runs 15 residues. Germline CDR1 and CDR2: LGHNA and YNFKEQ. Between the trimmed V and J ends, which lost 0 bases and 2 bases, there was a span of 10 bases. The CDR3 coding sequence is TGTGCCAGCAGCCAAGATGACGGGAGACAAGAGACCCAGTACTTC. It yields the protein CASSQDDGRQETQYF.

The rearrangement uses TRBV19 and TRBJ1-3, with D perhaps TRBD1 (6 bases). Germline loops: CDR1 LNHDA, CDR2 SQIVND (reference sequence). The CDR3 totals 19 residues. Trimming left V 7 bases short and J 0 bases short, with 25 bases between. The CDR3 region has the DNA TGTGCCAGTACCCTCGGGTCCCTGAAGACAGGCCGCTCTGGAAACACCATATATTTT. Its protein is CASTLGSLKTGRSGNTIYF.

The rearrangement joins TRBV27 to TRBJ2-7; no firm D call. Germline V gene data show CDR1 as MNHEY and CDR2 as SMNVEV (reference sequence). V lost 3 bases to trimming and J lost 4 bases, with 13 bases between them. The CDR3 loop spans 14 amino acids. DNA for the CDR3: TGTGCCAGCAGTTTCGAGCTTTTAGGGTACGAGCAGTACTTC. Protein: CASSFELLGYEQYF.

V gene TRBV15 combines with J gene TRBJ1-1; D is perhaps TRBD1 (6 bases). The germline gives CDR1 LNHNV, CDR2 YYDKDF (reference sequence). The V gene lost 0 bases and the J gene lost 5 bases, with 10 bases spanning the gap. This CDR3 is 14 amino acids long. This chain's CDR3 is CATSRDQGRTEAFF. The CDR3 DNA reads as TGTGCCACCAGCAGAGATCAGGGGAGAACTGAAGCTTTCTTT. The full variable domain, rest sourced from reference TRBV15 and TRBJ1-1, is DAMVIQNPRYQVTQFGKPVTLSCSQTLNHNVMYWYQQKSSQAPKLLFHYYDKDFNNEADTPDNFQSRRPNTSFCFLDIRSPGLGDTAMYLCATSRDQGRTEAFFGQGTRLTVV.

This clone was found a few times. The rearrangement links TRBV28 to TRBJ2-2, with D unclear. The CDR3 totals 13 residues. Trimming cost V 7 bases and J 2 bases, with 8 bases left between them. The germline gives CDR1 MDHEN, CDR2 SYDVKM. CDR3 coding DNA: TGTGCCAGCATTGGGCCTAACACCGGGGAGCTGTTTTTT. Translation gives CASIGPNTGELFF.

The rearrangement joins TRBV12-5 to TRBJ2-1; D uncertain. CDR1 is LGHNT, CDR2 FRNRAP, per germline. The CDR3 contains 12 residues. The germline V and J ends were trimmed by 5 bases and 3 bases, with 5 bases remaining between them. The CDR3, as DNA: TGTGCTAGTGGTACAAACTACAATGAGCAGTTCTTC. It encodes CASGTNYNEQFF.

This clone was seen a few times. The rearrangement links TRBV7-9 to TRBJ2-7; 13 nucleotides line up with TRBD2. In germline, CDR1 is SEHNR, CDR2 FQNEAQ (reference sequence). Trimming took 3 bases from V and 7 from J; bases not matched to a gene: 6. This CDR3 has 15 residues. CDR3 sequence: CASSFGLAGVWEQYF. The CDR3 DNA sequence: TGTGCCAGCAGCTTTGGACTAGCGGGAGTCTGGGAGCAGTACTTC.

In this sample, this clone turned up once. This chain links TRBV5-1 with TRBJ1-1, with 8 nucleotides matching TRBD1. CDR3 length equals 15 residues. Germline CDR1 reads SGHRS; CDR2 reads YFSETQ. Losses at the gene ends were 2 bases for V and 4 bases for J; bases not matched to a gene: 7. CDR3 in DNA: TGCGCCAGCAGCTTAATGGAACAGGGGGGCACTGAAGCTTTCTTT. Residues: CASSLMEQGGTEAFF.

This clone was picked up a small number of times. This sequence joins TRBV7-3 and TRBJ1-5, with D unresolved. CDR3 length: 13 residues. Germline CDR1 and CDR2: SGHTA and FQGTGA. Trimming removed 3 bases from V and 5 bases from J, with 8 bases in between. Here the CDR3 DNA reads TGTGCCAGCAGCTTTAATATTGATCAGCCCCAGCATTTT. Translation: CASSFNIDQPQHF.

V gene TRBV4-2 combines with J gene TRBJ2-1; no definite D call. CDR3 length: 15 amino acids. V lost 0 bases and J lost 4, with 10 bases in between. CDR1 is LGHNA and CDR2 is YNFKEQ in the germline V gene. CDR3 loop: CASSQDLGKYNEQFF. In DNA, the CDR3 is TGTGCCAGCAGCCAAGATCTGGGAAAATACAATGAGCAGTTCTTC.

The chain links TRBV18 to TRBJ1-1; unclear D gene. Germline CDR1 KGHSH, CDR2 LQKENI. V gave up 2 bases and J gave up 3 bases, with 10 bases separating them. The length of the CDR3 is 14 residues. CDR3 sequence (DNA): TGTGCCAGCTCACCATCACTTGGCCACACTGAAGCTTTCTTT. Encoded protein: CASSPSLGHTEAFF.

The chain uses TRBV7-8 and TRBJ1-4, with TRBD1 matching 8 bases. This CDR3 spans 19 amino acids. Per germline, CDR1 SGHVS and CDR2 FQNEAQ. With 4 bases clipped from V and 4 bases from J, the junction kept 17 bases outside the gene matches. CDR3 bases: TGTGCCAGCAGCTCGCAAGCATTCCCCAGGGGGCGGGGTAATGAAAAACTGTTTTTT. Its protein is CASSSQAFPRGRGNEKLFF.

The sample holds one count of this clone. The chain carries TRBV9 and TRBJ2-6; tentative D call: TRBD1 (6 bases). V was cut by 3 bases and J by 3 bases, with 7 bases left in between. Per germline, CDR1 SGDLS and CDR2 YYNGEE. The CDR3 has 14 amino acids. CDR3 loop: CASSGQVGANVLTF. The CDR3 DNA sequence: TGTGCCAGCAGCGGACAGGTTGGGGCCAACGTCCTGACTTTC. The full variable domain, its missing parts supplied by reference TRBV9 and TRBJ2-6, is DSGVTQTPKHLITATGQRVTLRCSPRSGDLSVYWYQQSLDQGLQFLIQYYNGEERAKGNILERFSAQQFPDLHSELNLSSLELGDSALYFCASSGQVGANVLTFGAGSRLTVL.

This chain uses TRBV7-3 with TRBJ1-1; 7 nucleotides agree with TRBD1. Germline V lookup: CDR1 SGHTA, CDR2 FQGTGA. The CDR3 runs to 14 residues. Unmatched junction bases numbered 4, after V lost 2 bases and J lost 4 bases. The CDR3 bases are TGTGCCAGCAGCTTACATGCAGGGGGCACTGAAGCTTTCTTT. Amino acids: CASSLHAGGTEAFF.

The J gene is TRBJ2-3, the V gene TRBV28; D is undetermined. CDR3 length: 15 residues. Germline loops: CDR1 MDHEN, CDR2 SYDVKM. The germline V and J ends were trimmed by 6 bases and 3 bases, with 16 bases remaining between them. In DNA form, the CDR3 reads TGTGCCAGCAGCTCACCCCAACTTCTTACAGATACGCAGTATTTT. As protein: CASSSPQLLTDTQYF.